The entry below describes one TCR beta chain. The CDR3 is 14 amino acids. The V end was cut by 5 bases, the J end by 1 base, with 11 bases between. Germline assignment: CDR1 MNHEY and CDR2 SVGEGT. The source of the sample is a study of blood T cell repertoires in COVID-19. On the study more broadly: The samples span acute and convalescent COVID-19 from the United States, Italy and Spain. PBMCs, B-cell-depleted T cells, or T cells provided the cDNA or gDNA that made up the material.

Per the authors' pipeline: Researchers report that nucleated cell counts were estimated from reference gene primer amplification. Only in-frame clones appear in the TCRdb table, and some are missing; sequencing was by immunoSEQ multiplex PCR. D and trimming come from the DNA, and the V and J calls and clone size come from that table. The data contain 30,000 or so clones, 68% of them seen just once; the ten biggest clones take up about a sixth. The sequenced sample consisted of peripheral blood. This receptor was taken from a human donor in a cohort sampled during active COVID-19. The chain employs TRBV6-2 or TRBV6-3 and TRBJ1-1; no clear D. For the CDR3, the DNA is TGTGCCAGCAGTCTACAGACACCGAACACTGAAGCTTTCTTT. This codes for CASSLQTPNTEAFF.